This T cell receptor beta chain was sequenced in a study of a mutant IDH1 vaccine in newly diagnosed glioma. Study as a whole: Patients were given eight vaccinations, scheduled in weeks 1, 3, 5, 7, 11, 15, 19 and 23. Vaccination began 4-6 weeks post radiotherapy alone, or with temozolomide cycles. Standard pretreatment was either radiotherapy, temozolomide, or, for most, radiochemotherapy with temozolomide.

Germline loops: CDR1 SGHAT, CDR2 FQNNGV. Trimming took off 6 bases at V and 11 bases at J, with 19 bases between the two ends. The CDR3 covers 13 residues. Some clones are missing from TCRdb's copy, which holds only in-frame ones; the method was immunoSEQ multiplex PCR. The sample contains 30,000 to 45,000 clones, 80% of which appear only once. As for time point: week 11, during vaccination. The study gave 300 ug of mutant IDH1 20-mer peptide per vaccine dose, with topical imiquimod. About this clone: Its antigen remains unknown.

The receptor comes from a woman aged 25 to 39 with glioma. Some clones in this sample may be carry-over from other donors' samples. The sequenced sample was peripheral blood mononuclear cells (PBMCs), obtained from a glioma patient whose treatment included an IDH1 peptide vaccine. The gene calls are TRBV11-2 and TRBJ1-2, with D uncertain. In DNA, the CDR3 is TGTGCCAGCAGTTACGACGGGAGGGCGCATTACACCTTC. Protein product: CASSYDGRAHYTF.